This TCR beta chain was captured by sequencing in a study of blood T cell repertoires in COVID-19. Some clones are missing from TCRdb's copy, which holds only in-frame ones; the method was immunoSEQ multiplex PCR. The sample records about 150,000 clones, 80% to 90% being singletons. The ends lost 6 bases at V and 12 bases at J; junction bases unmatched: 6. The CDR3 loop spans 11 amino acids. The chain has TRBV12-3 or TRBV12-4 and TRBJ2-7; 9 nucleotides align to TRBD1. The receptor comes from a man aged 55 to 70 with active or convalescent COVID-19. Sequencing was carried out using peripheral blood. DNA of the CDR3: TGTGCCAGCAGCCCCGGGACAGGGACGTACTTC. It is translated as CASSPGTGTYF.